These 18 T cell receptor beta chains were all obtained from the same sample, sequenced in a study of T cells in Graves' hyperthyroidism and ophthalmopathy. Amplified TCR beta CDR3 regions came from RNA transcripts. A set of HTBI primers served as the primers for a first-round RT-PCR of the TCR CDR3. TCRdb reprocessed the multiplex PCR reads with MiXCR, giving one entry per CDR3 protein. The table has hundreds of thousands of distinct CDR3 sequences, about 15% seen once. Sequencing used blood. These receptors originate from a young woman with Graves' hyperthyroidism.

This clonotype has a count of ten or more. The genes are TRBV6-1 and TRBJ2-7; perhaps TRBD1 as D (5 bases). Trimming cost V 11 bases and J 0 bases, with 17 bases left between them. CDR1 and CDR2 (germline): MNHNS, SASEGT. The CDR3 extends over 14 amino acids. The CDR3 region is CAPSVGASSYEQYF. Written as DNA, the CDR3 is TGTGCCCCCTCGGTTGGGGCGAGCTCCTACGAGCAGTACTTC.

The gene calls are TRBV15 and TRBJ2-1, with D tentatively TRBD1 (5 bases). This CDR3 is 12 amino acids long. The germline gives CDR1 LNHNV, CDR2 YYDKDF (reference sequence). The V gene lost 8 bases and the J gene lost 4 bases, with 9 bases spanning the gap. In DNA, the CDR3 is TGTGCCACCGCAACAGGTTACAATGAGCAGTTCTTC. It translates to CATATGYNEQFF.

This clonotype appeared a few times. The chain couples TRBV2 to TRBJ2-3, with D unclear. The length of the CDR3 is 11 residues. Germline assignment: CDR1 SNHLY and CDR2 FYNNEI. The CDR3 region is CAGKGPDTQYF. The CDR3 coding sequence is TGTGCAGGCAAAGGTCCGGATACGCAGTATTTT. Looking up the rest from reference TRBV2 and TRBJ2-3 gives the full variable domain: EPEVTQTPSHQVTQMGQEVILRCVPISNHLYFYWYRQILGQKVEFLVSFYNNEISEKSEIFDDQFSVERPDGSNFTLKIRSTKLEDSAMYFCAGKGPDTQYFGPGTRLTVL.

In this sample, this clonotype turned up a few times. The chain's CDR3 is CATSDSGLSSYNEQFF. CDR3 DNA: TGTGCCACCAGTGATTCGGGACTGAGCTCCTACAATGAGCAGTTCTTC. V usage is TRBV24-1 and J usage is TRBJ2-1; D perhaps matches TRBD2 (6 bases). There are 16 residues in the CDR3. V was shortened by 2 bases and J by 0 bases, with 10 bases between the two germline ends. From germline, CDR1 is KGHDR and CDR2 SFDVKD.

This clonotype was seen a handful of times. J is TRBJ2-2 and V is TRBV12-5; 8 bases align to TRBD2. Germline CDR1 is LGHNT and CDR2 is FRNRAP. J gave up 6 bases and V 3 bases, and 15 bases lay outside the gene matches. The CDR3 loop spans 18 amino acids. CDR3 nucleotides: TGTGCTAGTGGTTTCTGGGTACCGGGTACAGCGGGGGCCGGGGAGCTGTTTTTT. It codes for CASGFWVPGTAGAGELFF.

The chain combines TRBV3-1 with TRBJ2-5; D is possibly TRBD2 (5 bases). V lost 0 bases and J 4 bases, leaving 18 bases between the germline ends. Looked up from germline, CDR1 is LGHDT and CDR2 is YNNKEL (reference sequence). CDR3 length: 17 residues. Here the CDR3 DNA reads TGTGCCAGCAGCCAAGAAGAGGGAAGATCGGTTAGAGAGACCCAGTACTTC. Translating it yields CASSQEEGRSVRETQYF.

The table lists this clonotype with a few counts. The gene calls are TRBV15 and TRBJ2-7; D not certain. The CDR3 sequence is 15 residues long. Germline V gene lookup returns CDR1 LNHNV and CDR2 YYDKDF (reference sequence). V lost 0 bases and J 3 bases, leaving 12 bases between the germline ends. The chain's CDR3 is CATSRDSVGGYEQYF. CDR3 nucleotides: TGTGCCACCAGCAGAGATTCAGTGGGCGGCTACGAGCAGTACTTC.

V usage is TRBV7-3 and J usage is TRBJ2-1; a possible D gene is TRBD2 (6 bases). Germline assignment: CDR1 SGHTA and CDR2 FQGTGA. The length of the CDR3 is 15 residues. The V end lost 0 bases, the J end lost 7 bases, and 13 bases lay between the germline ends. The CDR3 region has the DNA TGTGCCAGCAGCTTAACGCCGGGAGAAATGAATGAGCAGTTCTTC. This codes for CASSLTPGEMNEQFF.

A note on this clonotype: With a much larger clone just one base away, this may be a read error. This CDR3 fails to terminate in the conserved phenylalanine or tryptophan, so it likely reflects a read error. J is TRBJ2-4 and V is TRBV11-3; 7 bases map to TRBD1. CDR3 length: 17 residues. The germline gives CDR1 SGHNT, CDR2 YENEEA. J gave up 0 bases and V 1 base, and 6 bases lay outside the gene matches. The chain's CDR3 is CASSLGDRVLAKNIQYS. CDR3 DNA sequence: TGTGCCAGCAGCTTAGGCGACAGGGTACTAGCCAAAAACATTCAGTACTCC.

This clonotype was seen at least ten times. This chain joins TRBV12-3 or TRBV12-4 and TRBJ2-7; 8 bases map to TRBD2. The CDR3 sequence is 17 residues long. J was trimmed by 2 bases and V by 3 bases; bases with no gene match: 12. The DNA for the CDR3 is TGTGCCAGCAGTTTGGGGCTAGCGGGTCCCCCCGCCTACGAGCAGTACTTC. Translating gives CASSLGLAGPPAYEQYF.

This clonotype appeared many times. This sequence joins TRBV2 and TRBJ2-6, with D uncertain. Germline V CDR1 and CDR2: SNHLY, FYNNEI. The CDR3 length is 11 residues. Trimming took 7 bases from V and 6 from J, leaving 4 bases between them. CDR3 sequence (DNA): TGTGCCAGCACGGTGGCCAACGTCCTGACTTTC. This encodes CASTVANVLTF.

This clonotype was detected ten times or more. The chain links TRBV2 to TRBJ2-7; the D is unclear. Trimming shortened V by 8 bases and J by 2 bases, and 7 bases separated the two germline ends. Germline V CDR1 and CDR2: SNHLY, FYNNEI. This CDR3 spans 11 amino acids. The chain's CDR3 is CASQETYEQYF. The CDR3 DNA is TGTGCCAGCCAGGAAACCTACGAGCAGTACTTC.

The chain is built from TRBV2 and TRBJ2-7, with 8 bases identical to TRBD1. Germline loops: CDR1 SNHLY, CDR2 FYNNEI. The CDR3 loop spans 13 amino acids. The trim removed 6 bases at V and 6 bases at J, leaving 7 bases unmatched. CDR3: CASRDRGSSEQYF. The CDR3 DNA reads as TGTGCCAGCAGAGACAGGGGTTCGTCCGAGCAGTACTTC.

The rearrangement uses TRBV3-1 and TRBJ1-4; TRBD1 might be the D (5 bases). This CDR3 contains 13 residues. Germline CDR1 is LGHDT and CDR2 is YNNKEL (reference sequence). Trimming took off 3 bases at V and 8 bases at J, with 10 bases between the two ends. DNA of the CDR3: TGTGCCAGCAGCCAGTGGGGGAAGGAAAAACTGTTTTTT. Its translation is CASSQWGKEKLFF.

This clonotype was counted between two and nine times. The genes are TRBV25-1 and TRBJ2-5, with a possible D match to TRBD1 (5 bases). Germline CDR1 and CDR2: MGHDK and SYGVNS. With 6 bases removed from V and 4 bases from J, the gap between germline ends came to 12 bases. The CDR3 sequence is 13 residues long. The CDR3 sequence: CASRSFRGETQYF. For the CDR3, the DNA is TGTGCCAGCAGATCATTTAGGGGAGAGACCCAGTACTTC.

V usage is TRBV12-3 or TRBV12-4 and J usage is TRBJ2-2, with a tentative D call TRBD1 (6 bases). Trimming removed 5 bases from V and 7 bases from J, with 14 bases in between. The CDR3 is made up of 14 amino acids. CDR3 bases: TGTGCCAGCAGTACCAACCAGGGGATCGGGGAGCTGTTTTTT. Translated: CASSTNQGIGELFF.

This clonotype was seen many times. This chain joins TRBV12-3 or TRBV12-4 and TRBJ1-1; D unresolved. The V end was cut by 6 bases, the J end by 1 base, with 15 bases between. The CDR3 runs 15 residues. Written as DNA, the CDR3 is TGTGCCAGCAGGCCTCGTGGGCAGTCGAACACTGAAGCTTTCTTT. It translates to CASRPRGQSNTEAFF.

This clonotype came up many times. The chain employs TRBV6-2 or TRBV6-3 and TRBJ1-2, with a possible D match to TRBD1 (6 bases). This CDR3 is 14 amino acids long. The germline V and J ends were trimmed by 6 bases and 4 bases, with 15 bases remaining between them. Germline CDR1 and CDR2: MNHEY and SVGEGT. CDR3 nucleotides: TGTGCCAGCAGACCCGGGGGGCCTGGCTATGGCTACACCTTC. It codes for CASRPGGPGYGYTF.